The 2 T cell receptor beta chains below were found in one sample sequenced in a study of shared clonotypes between healthy human individuals. Produced via immunoSEQ multiplex PCR; TCRdb's table is partial and in-frame only. This table has fewer than 650,000 clones, 76% appearing once. Material: PBMCs. The receptors here all came from a woman aged 40-49 years in good health. Some clones in this sample may be carry-over from other donors' samples.

The chain is built from TRBV5-1 and TRBJ2-5, with TRBD2 identical over 7 bases. V lost 4 bases, J lost 4 bases, and 10 bases stayed unmatched. The CDR3 length is 15 residues. The germline V gene has CDR1 SGHRS and CDR2 YFSETQ. DNA of the CDR3: TGCGCCAGCAGCGGGGCCGGGACTAATGGAGAGACCCAGTACTTC. Translation: CASSGAGTNGETQYF.

The V gene is TRBV5-1, the J gene TRBJ2-1, with TRBD2 identical over 9 bases. The germline CDR1 and CDR2 sequences are SGHRS and YFSETQ. The CDR3 has 16 residues. The trim removed 0 bases at V and 7 bases at J, leaving 8 bases unmatched. CDR3 sequence reads: CASSLDAGGPGNEQFF. The DNA of the CDR3 is TGCGCCAGCAGCTTGGATGCGGGAGGGCCGGGGAATGAGCAGTTCTTC.